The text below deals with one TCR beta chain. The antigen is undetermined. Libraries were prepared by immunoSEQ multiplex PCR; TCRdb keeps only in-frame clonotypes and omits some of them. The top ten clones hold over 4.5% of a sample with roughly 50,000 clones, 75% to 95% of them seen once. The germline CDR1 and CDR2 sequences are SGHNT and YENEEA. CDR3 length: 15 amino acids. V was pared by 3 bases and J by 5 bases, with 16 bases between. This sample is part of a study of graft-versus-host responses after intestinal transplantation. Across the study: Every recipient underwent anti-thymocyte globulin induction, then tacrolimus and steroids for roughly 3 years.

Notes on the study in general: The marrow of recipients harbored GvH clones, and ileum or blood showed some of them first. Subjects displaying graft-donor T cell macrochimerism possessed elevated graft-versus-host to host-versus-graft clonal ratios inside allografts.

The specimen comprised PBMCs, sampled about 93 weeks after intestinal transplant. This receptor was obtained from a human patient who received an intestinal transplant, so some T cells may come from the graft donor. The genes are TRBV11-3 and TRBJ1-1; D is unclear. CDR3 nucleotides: TGTGCCAGCAGCTTCGGGTTAGGGCAAGTTACTGAAGCTTTCTTT. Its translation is CASSFGLGQVTEAFF.